The 13 T cell receptor beta chains below come from one sample, sequenced in a study of shared clonotypes between healthy human individuals. Assay used: immunoSEQ multiplex PCR; TCRdb lists only in-frame clones, some missing. The sample gives over a million clones, approximately 80% of which show up once; about 0.52% is in the top ten. The sample taken for sequencing was memory CD4+ T cells from PBMCs. The subset here: CD45RA-negative fraction. The receptor set was obtained from a man aged 18 to 29 in good health. Some clones in this sample may be carry-over from other donors' samples.

A single count supports this clone. This chain connects TRBV25-1 to TRBJ2-3, with D perhaps TRBD2 (6 bases). The CDR3 runs to 14 residues. Germline lookup yields CDR1 MGHDK and CDR2 SYGVNS. Trimming pared 5 bases from V and 6 bases from J, leaving 15 bases between. The CDR3 loop reads CASSISGEVDTQYF. CDR3 DNA: TGTGCCAGCAGTATTAGCGGTGAGGTTGATACGCAGTATTTT.

This clone was seen a handful of times. The V call is TRBV5-5, the J call TRBJ1-3; possible D gene TRBD1, 5 bases. The germline V and J ends were trimmed by 0 bases and 0 bases, with 10 bases remaining between them. Germline assignment: CDR1 SGHKS and CDR2 YYEKEE (reference sequence). The CDR3 runs to 16 residues. The CDR3 protein is CASSLAGASSGNTIYF. CDR3 nucleotide sequence: TGTGCCAGCAGCTTGGCTGGGGCGAGCTCTGGAAACACCATATATTTT.

The rearrangement joins TRBV30 to TRBJ1-3, with D uncertain. The germline V gene encodes CDR1 GTSNPN and CDR2 SVGIG (reference sequence). Trimming pared 0 bases from V and 1 base from J, leaving 13 bases between. This CDR3 has 16 amino acids. The CDR3 bases are TGTGCCTGGAGTGTTGGCGGTACACGATCTGGAAACACCATATATTTT. It specifies CAWSVGGTRSGNTIYF.

The chain has TRBV4-2 and TRBJ1-5; 8 bases fit TRBD1. The CDR3 extends over 16 amino acids. Germline trimming cut 4 bases from V and 7 bases from J; bases unmatched to any gene: 12. Germline V gene lookup returns CDR1 LGHNA and CDR2 YNFKEQ. CDR3 DNA: TGTGCCAGCAGCCCCTCGACAGGGGCGCCCGGGCAGCCCCAGCATTTT. Its protein product is CASSPSTGAPGQPQHF.

V gene TRBV7-3 combines with J gene TRBJ1-1; TRBD1 agrees at 8 bases. Per germline, CDR1 SGHTA and CDR2 FQGTGA. V was clipped by 5 bases and J by 5 bases; unmatched bases: 4. This CDR3 has 13 residues. CDR3 in DNA: TGTGCCAGCAGCGGACAGGGAAGGACTGAAGCTTTCTTT. Its translation: CASSGQGRTEAFF.

V is TRBV6-6 and J is TRBJ1-2, with 9 bases aligning to TRBD1. With 8 bases clipped from V and 1 base from J, the junction kept 11 bases outside the gene matches. This CDR3 region has 16 residues. Germline V gene sequence: CDR1 MNHNY, CDR2 SVGAGI (reference sequence). The CDR3 DNA follows: TGTGCCAGCGGTAGGGACAGGGTATCGCTTAACTATGGCTACACCTTC. It specifies CASGRDRVSLNYGYTF.

The chain uses TRBV11-3 and TRBJ2-2; 9 bases are a match to TRBD2. J gave up 4 bases and V 5 bases, and 11 bases lay outside the gene matches. CDR3 size: 17 residues. CDR1 is SGHNT, CDR2 YENEEA, per germline. The CDR3 sequence: CASSPAGLAGSTGELFF. CDR3 nucleotide sequence: TGTGCCAGCAGCCCAGCGGGGCTAGCGGGAAGCACCGGGGAGCTGTTTTTT.

This clone was counted a few times. The chain has TRBV5-1 and TRBJ2-7, with 11 nucleotides matching TRBD2. V was clipped by 4 bases and J by 3 bases; unmatched bases: 9. CDR3 length: 16 residues. Germline V CDR1 and CDR2: SGHRS, YFSETQ. The CDR3: CASSALDTSGSYEQYF. CDR3 DNA: TGCGCCAGCAGCGCCCTCGACACTAGCGGGAGCTACGAGCAGTACTTC.

This clone has a handful of counts. The chain carries TRBV11-2 and TRBJ1-1; 9 nucleotides match TRBD1. The V gene's germline CDR1 is SGHAT and CDR2 FQNNGV. The CDR3 sequence is 14 residues long. The V segment lost 5 bases and the J segment 4 bases; nucleotides outside the gene matches: 5. As DNA, the CDR3 is TGTGCCAGCAGCCAAGACAGGGGGGGCACTGAAGCTTTCTTT. It translates to CASSQDRGGTEAFF.

V is TRBV6-5 and J is TRBJ2-1; D gene unclear. Germline V CDR1 and CDR2: MNHEY, SVGAGI. Trimming pared 6 bases from V and 7 bases from J, leaving 10 bases between. The CDR3 loop spans 12 amino acids. CDR3 DNA sequence: TGTGCCAGCAGCCGACCTCCTAATGAGCAGTTCTTC. Its protein product is CASSRPPNEQFF.

The genes are TRBV7-3 and TRBJ2-1; a possible D gene is TRBD1 (5 bases). There are 15 residues in the CDR3. From germline, CDR1 is SGHTA and CDR2 FQGTGA. Trimming took 0 bases from V and 3 from J, leaving 9 bases between them. CDR3 region: CASSLTGAVYNEQFF. CDR3 coding DNA: TGTGCCAGCAGCTTAACAGGGGCGGTCTACAATGAGCAGTTCTTC. Filled out from reference TRBV7-3 and TRBJ2-1, the complete variable domain reads GAGVSQTPSNKVTEKGKYVELRCDPISGHTALYWYRQSLGQGPEFLIYFQGTGAADDSGLPNDRFFAVRPEGSVSTLKIQRTERGDSAVYLCASSLTGAVYNEQFFGPGTRLTVL.

This CDR3 is CASRTLSSGANVLTF. The CDR3 region has the DNA TGTGCCAGCAGGACCCTGAGCTCTGGGGCCAACGTCCTGACTTTC. V usage is TRBV28 and J usage is TRBJ2-6, with no clear D. V gave up 6 bases and J gave up 0 bases, with 9 bases separating them. CDR1 and CDR2 from the germline V gene are MDHEN and SYDVKM. The CDR3 extends over 15 amino acids.

The chain employs TRBV19 and TRBJ1-5; 7 bases are a match to TRBD1. Germline values: CDR1 LNHDA, CDR2 SQIVND (reference sequence). J lost 5 bases, V lost 5 bases, and 9 bases had no gene match. The CDR3 consists of 15 residues. CDR3 region: CASSESGTVYQPQHF. CDR3 in DNA: TGTGCCAGTAGTGAATCCGGGACAGTGTATCAGCCCCAGCATTTT.